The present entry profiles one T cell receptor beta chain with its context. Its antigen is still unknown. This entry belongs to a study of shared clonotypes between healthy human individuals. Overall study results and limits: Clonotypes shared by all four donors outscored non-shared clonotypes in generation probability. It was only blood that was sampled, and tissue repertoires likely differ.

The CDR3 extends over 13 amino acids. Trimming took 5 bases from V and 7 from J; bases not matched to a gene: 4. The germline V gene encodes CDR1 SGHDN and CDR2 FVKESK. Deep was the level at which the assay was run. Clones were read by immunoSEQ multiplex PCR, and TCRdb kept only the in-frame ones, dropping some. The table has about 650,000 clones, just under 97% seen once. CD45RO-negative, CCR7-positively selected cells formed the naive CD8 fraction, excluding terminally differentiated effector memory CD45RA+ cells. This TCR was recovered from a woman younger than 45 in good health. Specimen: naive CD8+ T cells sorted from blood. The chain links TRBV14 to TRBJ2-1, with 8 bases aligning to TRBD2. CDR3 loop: CASSEQRGNEQFF. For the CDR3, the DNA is TGTGCCAGCAGCGAACAGCGGGGGAATGAGCAGTTCTTC.